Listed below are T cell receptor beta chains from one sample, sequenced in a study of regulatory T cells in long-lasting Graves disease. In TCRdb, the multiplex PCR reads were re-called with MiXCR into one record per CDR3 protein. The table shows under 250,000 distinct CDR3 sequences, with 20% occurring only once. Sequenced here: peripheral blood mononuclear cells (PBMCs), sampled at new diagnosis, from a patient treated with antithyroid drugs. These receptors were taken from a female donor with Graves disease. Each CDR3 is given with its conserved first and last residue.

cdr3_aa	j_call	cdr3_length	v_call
CASSEGRAPGNTIYF	TRBJ1-3	15	TRBV5-4
CASSDRFLAKNIQYF	TRBJ2-4	15	TRBV3-1
CASSVDQGNGYTF	TRBJ1-2	13	TRBV9
CASSFLNKHYEQYF	TRBJ2-7	14	TRBV7-2
CASSPMGVGNQPQHF	TRBJ1-5	15	TRBV18
CASSLSTGDTEAFF	TRBJ1-1	14	TRBV7-6
CASSLDRTYNIQYF	TRBJ2-4	14	TRBV11-2
CASSLVVGAGGELFF	TRBJ2-2	15	TRBV7-2
CASSSESSGDNEQFF	TRBJ2-1	15	TRBV5-5
CASSQGGRYGYTF	TRBJ1-2	13	TRBV16
CASSYSRGGGLVEQYF	TRBJ2-7	16	TRBV6-2/TRBV6-3
CASRYDRGGETQYF	TRBJ2-5	14	TRBV11-2
CASTPAGSSNTGELFF	TRBJ2-2	16	TRBV6-1
CSVGWGEKLFF	TRBJ1-4	11	TRBV29-1
CASSIGRGLDYEQYF	TRBJ2-7	15	TRBV19
CSRGRGNIQYF	TRBJ2-4	11	TRBV20-1
CASSGGQTSTDTQYF	TRBJ2-3	15	TRBV12-3/TRBV12-4
CASSTLAGVYYGYTF	TRBJ1-2	15	TRBV12-3/TRBV12-4
CASSPHTGELFF	TRBJ2-2	12	TRBV11-2
CSAQQGAGTDTQYF	TRBJ2-3	14	TRBV20-1
CASSQEGYGELFF	TRBJ2-2	13	TRBV3-1
CASSQTSGGAQEQFF	TRBJ2-1	15	TRBV28
CASSQGGLAGGDPQETQYF	TRBJ2-5	19	TRBV3-1
CSAYRDLSYEQYF	TRBJ2-7	13	TRBV20-1
CASSLTGQAVYGYTF	TRBJ1-2	15	TRBV7-9
CASSPHGSGGSPLHF	TRBJ1-6	15	TRBV7-2
CSASYGTTYEQYF	TRBJ2-7	13	TRBV20-1
CASRSGQFEAFF	TRBJ1-1	12	TRBV6-1
CASSPRGRAGELFF	TRBJ2-2	14	TRBV28
CSALLAGGSLLYNEQFF	TRBJ2-1	17	TRBV20-1
CASSETERVRHYNEQFF	TRBJ2-1	17	TRBV6-2/TRBV6-3
CASGWAPLGQGMDEQFF	TRBJ2-1	17	TRBV12-5
CASSPVRDNEQFF	TRBJ2-1	13	TRBV7-2
CASSQSGELFF	TRBJ2-2	11	TRBV4-1
CATSDAYSSYNEQFF	TRBJ2-1	15	TRBV24-1
CSIARHPGTSDEQFF	TRBJ2-1	15	TRBV29-1
CASTMYGGTGYTF	TRBJ1-2	13	TRBV28
CASSSGGRTEAFF	TRBJ1-1	13	TRBV19
CASSVFSYNEQFF	TRBJ2-1	13	TRBV9
CASSSGSGTGGYEQYF	TRBJ2-7	16	TRBV5-1
CASSSDRGRKETQYF	TRBJ2-5	15	TRBV7-8
CASSQGYREGNEKLFF	TRBJ1-4	16	TRBV14
CASSLLAGGNEQYF	TRBJ2-7	14	TRBV7-2
CSSLVFNEQFF	TRBJ2-1	11	TRBV20-1
CSARGSVGYAQYF	TRBJ2-3	13	TRBV20-1
CASSNAGIYEQYF	TRBJ2-7	13	TRBV7-2
CASSSSGGGPGEQYF	TRBJ2-7	15	TRBV7-8
CASSPPGDSYEQYF	TRBJ2-7	14	TRBV5-1
CSARVPPGQGLTDTQYF	TRBJ2-3	17	TRBV20-1
CARSYSWDSYGYTF	TRBJ1-2	14	TRBV10-2
CASSLDDRPGDEQYF	TRBJ2-7	15	TRBV7-8
CASSLGQVREQYF	TRBJ2-7	13	TRBV7-6
CSARGSDRGVQPQHF	TRBJ1-5	15	TRBV20-1
CASSPAGGQPQHF	TRBJ1-5	13	TRBV12-3/TRBV12-4
CSAIPGGRNQPQHF	TRBJ1-5	14	TRBV20-1
CASSPGLGGTGELFF	TRBJ2-2	15	TRBV19
CSATRTGVSYEQYF	TRBJ2-7	14	TRBV20-1
CASSLAGGNSPLHF	TRBJ1-6	14	TRBV19
CASKREGRTEAFF	TRBJ1-1	13	TRBV6-1